These 22 T cell receptor beta chains were sequenced from one sample in a study of human T cells and chemical hapten exposure. TCRdb recomputed calls from the RACE reads with MiXCR, one row per CDR3 protein. The sample gives 300,000 to 450,000 distinct CDR3 sequences, around 5.5% of which show up once; approximately 8.2% is in the top ten. Time point described: pre-sensitization, week 0. Treatment noted: therapeutic diphenylcyclopropenone sensitization with weekly scalp DPC. The source was whole blood, collected in connection with sensitization to the hapten diphenylcyclopropenone (DPC). The receptors come from a woman aged 18-30 years with alopecia areata. Some clones in this sample may be carry-over from other donors' samples.

In its sample, this clonotype was seen a few times. The chain recombines TRBV12-3 or TRBV12-4 with TRBJ1-4, with a possible D match to TRBD1 (5 bases). This CDR3 comprises 14 residues. With 3 bases removed from V and 8 bases from J, the gap between germline ends came to 13 bases. CDR3 nucleotides: TGTGCCAGCAGTTTTCAGGGTAATAAGGAAAAACTGTTTTTT. As protein: CASSFQGNKEKLFF.

The chain joins TRBV18 to TRBJ2-2; D call uncertain. The germline V gene encodes CDR1 KGHSH and CDR2 LQKENI. The CDR3 runs 14 residues. With 1 base removed from V and 0 bases from J, the gap between germline ends came to 3 bases. DNA of the CDR3: TGTGCCAGCTCACCACGGACGAACACCGGGGAGCTGTTTTTT. Translation: CASSPRTNTGELFF.

This clonotype showed up just a few times. The V gene is TRBV7-9, the J gene TRBJ2-5; D might be TRBD1 (6 bases). Trimming took off 6 bases at V and 10 bases at J, with 12 bases between the two ends. CDR3 length: 11 amino acids. The germline gives CDR1 SEHNR, CDR2 FQNEAQ (reference sequence). The CDR3 region is CASSRDRFQYF. The CDR3 DNA follows: TGTGCCAGCAGTCGTGACAGGTTCCAGTACTTC.

This clonotype was seen repeatedly, ten times or more. The chain uses TRBV12-3 or TRBV12-4 and TRBJ2-3, with 8 bases fitting TRBD1. Unmatched junction bases numbered 5, after V lost 6 bases and J lost 0 bases. CDR3 length: 15 amino acids. The CDR3 coding sequence is TGTGCCAGCAGCGAAGACAGGGGCAGCACAGATACGCAGTATTTT. Translated, it gives CASSEDRGSTDTQYF.

This clonotype was recorded many times. The chain recombines TRBV4-2 with TRBJ1-1; D is ambiguous. The germline V gene encodes CDR1 LGHNA and CDR2 YNFKEQ. The CDR3 totals 14 residues. Between the trimmed V and J ends, which lost 6 bases and 1 base, there was a span of 12 bases. Written as DNA, the CDR3 is TGTGCCAGCAGAAAGTTCACAACGAACACTGAAGCTTTCTTT. Translating gives CASRKFTTNTEAFF.

At least ten counts were recorded for this clonotype. This CDR3 is missing its conserved last phenylalanine or tryptophan, likely due to a read error. The DNA is left out, because the CDR3 cannot be placed on it with certainty; the CDR3 is given as TCRdb lists it. J is TRBJ1-4 and V is TRBV6-5. A total of 8 residues make up the CDR3, ends included. Germline V gene lookup returns CDR1 MNHEY and CDR2 SVGAGI. The CDR3 protein is CASTDRYI.

This clonotype showed up just a few times. This chain's CDR3 is CASRNGERAGNTEAFF. The CDR3 DNA is TGTGCCAGCCGAAATGGGGAGAGGGCGGGAAACACTGAAGCTTTCTTT. The chain links TRBV6-5 to TRBJ1-1; D remains unclear. The CDR3 spans 16 residues. CDR1 is MNHEY, CDR2 SVGAGI, per germline. The V end lost 8 bases, the J end lost 2 bases, and 21 bases lay between the germline ends.

This clonotype has at least ten counts. This chain links TRBV27 with TRBJ2-3; unclear D gene. CDR1 MNHEY and CDR2 SMNVEV come from the germline V gene (reference sequence). The CDR3 totals 14 residues. V lost 6 bases, J lost 1 base, and 11 bases lay in between. CDR3 nucleotide sequence: TGTGCCAGCAGGATATACCTAGGCACAGATACGCAGTATTTT. Translating gives CASRIYLGTDTQYF.

There are many counts of this clonotype. The J gene is TRBJ1-1, the V gene TRBV12-3 or TRBV12-4; D ambiguous. Trimming cost V 2 bases and J 8 bases, with 12 bases left between them. This CDR3 is 13 amino acids long. The DNA of the CDR3 is TGTGCCAGCAGTTTAACCCTAGGCAGCGAAGCTTTCTTT. Protein sequence: CASSLTLGSEAFF.

This chain links TRBV10-2 with TRBJ1-2; 9 bases map to TRBD1. The CDR3 contains 15 residues. J was trimmed by 6 bases and V by 1 base; bases with no gene match: 6. Germline CDR1 reads WSHSY; CDR2 reads SAAADI. The DNA of the CDR3 is TGCGCCAGCAGTGAGTTGGACAGGGGCGGAGATGGCTACACCTTC. It translates to CASSELDRGGDGYTF.

This clonotype was observed many times. The chain recombines TRBV6-5 with TRBJ2-3; 7 nucleotides align to TRBD1. CDR3 size: 13 residues. CDR1 MNHEY and CDR2 SVGAGI come from the germline V gene. Trimming cost V 5 bases and J 5 bases; bases outside gene matches: 4. CDR3 amino acids: CASSQTGKDTQYF. CDR3 nucleotides: TGTGCCAGCAGTCAGACAGGGAAAGATACGCAGTATTTT.

The chain couples TRBV2 to TRBJ1-6, with D unclear. The CDR3 consists of 11 residues. The V end lost 1 base, the J end lost 10 bases, and 2 bases lay between the germline ends. Germline loops: CDR1 SNHLY, CDR2 FYNNEI. CDR3 protein: CASSEGSPLHF. Here the CDR3 DNA reads TGTGCCAGCAGTGAAGGGTCACCCCTCCACTTT.

The chain uses TRBV3-1 and TRBJ2-1; 12 positions agree with TRBD2. The CDR3 is 12 amino acids. V shed 4 bases, J shed 13 bases, and the junction held 2 bases outside the gene matches. Looked up from germline, CDR1 is LGHDT and CDR2 is YNNKEL (reference sequence). The CDR3 loop reads CASSPTSGGQFF. The DNA for the CDR3 is TGTGCCAGCAGCCCGACTAGCGGGGGACAGTTCTTC.

The sample holds many counts of this clonotype. This chain connects TRBV20-1 to TRBJ2-5; D may be TRBD2 (6 bases). The CDR3 runs to 14 residues. V was shortened by 4 bases and J by 4 bases, with 16 bases between the two germline ends. CDR1 and CDR2 from the germline V gene are DFQATT and SNEGSKA (reference sequence). The CDR3 DNA is TGCAGTGCTATCCAACCACCGGAGGGAGAGACCCAGTACTTC. Amino acid sequence: CSAIQPPEGETQYF.

This clonotype was counted only a few times. The CDR3 region has the DNA TGTGCCAGTCGACGTGCTCTTAACTATGGCTACACCTTC. This encodes CASRRALNYGYTF. The chain joins TRBV6-2 or TRBV6-3 to TRBJ1-2; D remains unclear. This CDR3 has 13 residues. CDR1 and CDR2 from the germline V gene are MNHEY and SVGEGT. Between the trimmed V and J ends, which lost 9 bases and 1 base, there was a span of 12 bases.

This chain uses TRBV3-1 with TRBJ1-5, with D possibly matching TRBD1 (5 bases). The CDR3 extends over 14 amino acids. CDR1 and CDR2 (germline): LGHDT, YNNKEL (reference sequence). Trimming cost V 0 bases and J 6 bases, with 9 bases left between them. CDR3 protein: CASSQEGVGQPQHF. Written as DNA, the CDR3 is TGTGCCAGCAGCCAAGAAGGGGTTGGTCAGCCCCAGCATTTT.

This clonotype occurred a few times. CDR3 bases: TGTGCCAGCAGCCAAGATTTCGACAATGAGCAGTTCTTC. Its translation: CASSQDFDNEQFF. The chain couples TRBV14 to TRBJ2-1; no firm D call. The CDR3 contains 13 residues. Trimming removed 0 bases from V and 5 bases from J, with 5 bases in between. CDR1 is SGHDN, CDR2 FVKESK, per germline.

This clonotype was picked up a small number of times. The chain uses TRBV12-3 or TRBV12-4 and TRBJ2-7, with a possible D match to TRBD2 (5 bases). This CDR3 has 14 residues. The germline V and J ends were trimmed by 3 bases and 5 bases, with 14 bases remaining between them. This chain's CDR3 is CASSLGPGVDEQYF. DNA for the CDR3: TGTGCCAGCAGTTTGGGCCCCGGGGTTGACGAGCAGTACTTC.

Note on this clonotype: This sequence may be a read error, since a much larger clone differs from it by one base. The chain employs TRBV29-1 and TRBJ1-2, with TRBD1 identical over 7 bases. V lost 6 bases to trimming and J lost 3 bases; unmatched junction nucleotides: 4. The CDR3 runs to 12 residues. Germline V gene sequence: CDR1 SQVTM, CDR2 ANQGSEA. The CDR3 here is CSVTGTDYGYTF. The CDR3 region has the DNA TGCAGCGTGACCGGGACAGACTATGGCTACACCTTC.

This clonotype came up a few times. V gene TRBV27 combines with J gene TRBJ2-7; D unresolved. The germline V gene has CDR1 MNHEY and CDR2 SMNVEV (reference sequence). This CDR3 has 13 residues. V lost 2 bases and J lost 4, with 9 bases in between. CDR3 sequence (DNA): TGTGCCAGCAGTTTAAGGAGTCTGTACGAGCAGTACTTC. It encodes CASSLRSLYEQYF.

In this sample, this clonotype turned up many times. The rearrangement links TRBV5-4 to TRBJ1-5, with 7 positions matching TRBD1. This CDR3 is 17 amino acids long. Unmatched junction bases numbered 11, after V lost 2 bases and J lost 3 bases. In germline, CDR1 is SGHNT, CDR2 YYREEE (reference sequence). CDR3 sequence reads: CASSFLSGTANNQPQHF. As DNA, the CDR3 is TGTGCCAGCAGCTTTTTATCCGGGACAGCTAACAATCAGCCCCAGCATTTT.

The chain employs TRBV3-1 and TRBJ2-5; D gene uncertain. Per the germline V gene, CDR1 is LGHDT and CDR2 is YNNKEL (reference sequence). V was clipped by 1 base and J by 1 base, with 22 bases between them. There are 19 residues in the CDR3. The CDR3 sequence is CASSQVGVYYRLLQETQYF. The CDR3 DNA reads as TGTGCCAGCAGCCAAGTTGGGGTTTACTACCGACTGCTCCAAGAGACCCAGTACTTC.